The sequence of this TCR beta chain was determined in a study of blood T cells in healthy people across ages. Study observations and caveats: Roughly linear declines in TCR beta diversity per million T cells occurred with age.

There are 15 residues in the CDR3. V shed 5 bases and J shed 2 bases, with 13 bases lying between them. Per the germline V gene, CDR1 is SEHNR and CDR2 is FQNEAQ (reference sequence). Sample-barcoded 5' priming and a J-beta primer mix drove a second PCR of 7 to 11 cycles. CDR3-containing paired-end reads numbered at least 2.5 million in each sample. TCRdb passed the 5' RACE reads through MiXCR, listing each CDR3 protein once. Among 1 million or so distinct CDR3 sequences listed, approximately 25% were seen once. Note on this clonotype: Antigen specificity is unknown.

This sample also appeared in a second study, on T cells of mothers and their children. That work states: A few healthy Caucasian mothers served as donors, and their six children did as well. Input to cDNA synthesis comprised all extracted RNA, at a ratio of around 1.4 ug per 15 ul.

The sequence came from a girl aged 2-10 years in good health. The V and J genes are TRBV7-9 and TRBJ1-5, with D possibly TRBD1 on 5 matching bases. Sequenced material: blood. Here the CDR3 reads CASSVTGPGNQPQHF. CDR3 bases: TGTGCCAGCAGCGTCACAGGTCCTGGCAATCAGCCCCAGCATTTT.